This T cell receptor (beta chain) is from a study of CD8+ T cells in alopecia areata. The wider study: Treated patients took oral tofacitinib at 5 to 10 mg twice daily. People stayed on tofacitinib for 6 to 18 months, then stopped the drug for 6 months. The study's findings and limits: It was less clear whether patients shared TCRs than it was in mice, possibly because of HLA.

PBMCs yielded sorted CD4+ and CD8+ T cells. RNA was isolated and reverse transcribed to cDNA, the sequencing template. Libraries were prepared by immunoSEQ multiplex PCR; TCRdb keeps only in-frame clonotypes and omits some of them. The sample lists more than 110,000 clones, around 50% seen once, with under 7.5% in the top ten. Comment on this clone: Its antigen is unidentified.

V was pared by 0 bases and J by 9 bases, with 9 bases between. Germline CDR1 and CDR2: MNHEY and SMNVEV (reference sequence). This CDR3 has 13 amino acids. The receptor's source is a human donor with alopecia areata. The chain joins TRBV27 to TRBJ1-5; D gene unclear. Here the sequenced sample was CD4+ T cells sorted from blood, taken at week 0. CDR3 region: CASSLSGFGPQHF. CDR3 in DNA: TGTGCCAGCAGTTTATCGGGTTTTGGGCCCCAGCATTTT.